This T cell receptor (beta chain) was retrieved from a study of blood T cell repertoires in COVID-19. Study details: The United States, Italy and Spain provided the acute and convalescent COVID-19 samples.

The data were produced by immunoSEQ multiplex PCR, yet TCRdb's version contains in-frame clones alone and is incomplete. The table shows a few hundred thousand clones, with around 90% occurring only once. The J segment lost 5 bases and the V segment lost 6 bases, leaving 8 bases of the junction unmatched. The CDR3 length is 15 residues. CDR1 is SGHAT, CDR2 FQNNGV, per germline. Specimen: PBMCs or T cells enriched from blood (not recorded which). This chain connects TRBV11-2 to TRBJ2-1, with 9 bases matching TRBD2. This TCR derives from a woman aged 18-29 years with acute COVID-19. This chain's CDR3 is CASSLGTSPNNEQFF. DNA of the CDR3: TGTGCCAGCAGTCTAGGGACTAGCCCCAACAATGAGCAGTTCTTC.